Listed below are T cell receptor beta chains from one sample, sequenced in a study of blood T cell repertoires in COVID-19. Using immunoSEQ multiplex PCR, the repertoire was profiled, and TCRdb retains in-frame clones only, with some absent. The data hold roughly 150,000 clones, with 80% to 90% observed a single time. The sample comprised peripheral blood. These receptors were obtained from a woman between 50 and 59 years old in a cohort sampled during active or convalescent COVID-19. The CDR3 runs from the conserved cysteine through the conserved F or W. Each record gives: CDR3 protein, CDR3 DNA, V gene, clone size, CDR3 length, D gene, J gene. A D gene is named only where the DNA matches it firmly. Clone size is given for some rows only: seen once, a few or many times, or a class if the clone is expanded.

CDR3aa: CASTTGTGSSEQYF
CDR3nt: TGTGCCAGCACGACCGGGACAGGCTCATCCGAGCAGTACTTC
v_gene: TRBV19
abundance: .
len: 14
d_gene: TRBD1
j_gene: TRBJ2-7

CDR3aa: CASSEQAVNSPLHF
CDR3nt: TGTGCCAGCAGTGAGCAGGCAGTTAATTCACCCCTCCACTTT
v_gene: TRBV2
abundance: .
len: 14
d_gene: .
j_gene: TRBJ1-6

CDR3aa: CASNQGGIGTEAFF
CDR3nt: TGTGCCAGCAACCAAGGGGGCATCGGCACTGAAGCTTTCTTT
v_gene: TRBV6-5
abundance: .
len: 14
d_gene: TRBD1
j_gene: TRBJ1-1

CDR3aa: CASQGTALPDGDEQYF
CDR3nt: TGTGCCAGCCAAGGGACAGCCCTACCGGACGGGGACGAGCAGTACTTC
v_gene: TRBV10-3
abundance: .
len: 16
d_gene: TRBD1
j_gene: TRBJ2-7

CDR3aa: CASSIPRQGRGYTF
CDR3nt: TGTGCCAGTAGTATCCCGCGGCAGGGTAGGGGCTACACCTTC
v_gene: TRBV19
abundance: few
len: 14
d_gene: .
j_gene: TRBJ1-2

CDR3aa: CASSSQGRDQPQHF
CDR3nt: TGTGCCAGCAGCTCCCAGGGCAGGGATCAGCCCCAGCATTTT
v_gene: TRBV7-9
abundance: .
len: 14
d_gene: .
j_gene: TRBJ1-5

CDR3aa: CASSRKTGGGGPQHF
CDR3nt: TGTGCCAGTAGTAGAAAGACAGGGGGCGGCGGACCCCAGCATTTT
v_gene: TRBV19
abundance: .
len: 15
d_gene: TRBD1
j_gene: TRBJ1-5

CDR3aa: CASSLGNTGGSYGYTF
CDR3nt: TGCGCCAGCAGCTTGGGCAACACAGGGGGTTCTTATGGCTACACCTTC
v_gene: TRBV5-1
abundance: .
len: 16
d_gene: TRBD1
j_gene: TRBJ1-2

CDR3aa: CAISDGDRVRNQPQHF
CDR3nt: TGTGCCATCAGTGATGGGGACAGGGTACGCAATCAGCCCCAGCATTTT
v_gene: TRBV10-3
abundance: once
len: 16
d_gene: TRBD1
j_gene: TRBJ1-5

CDR3aa: CATVRGKAGNTIYF
CDR3nt: TGTGCCACGGTGAGGGGGAAAGCTGGAAACACCATATATTTT
v_gene: TRBV19
abundance: .
len: 14
d_gene: .
j_gene: TRBJ1-3

CDR3aa: CASGLVAGSKNIQYF
CDR3nt: TGTGCTAGTGGTTTGGTCGCGGGGTCCAAAAACATTCAGTACTTC
v_gene: TRBV12-5
abundance: .
len: 15
d_gene: .
j_gene: TRBJ2-4

CDR3aa: CASSLVHPQGSGGYEQYF
CDR3nt: TGTGCCAGCAGCTTAGTTCATCCCCAGGGCAGCGGGGGTTACGAGCAGTACTTC
v_gene: TRBV11-2
abundance: .
len: 18
d_gene: TRBD2
j_gene: TRBJ2-7

CDR3aa: CASSMGQGDPGEQYF
CDR3nt: TGTGCCAGTAGTATGGGCCAGGGTGACCCCGGCGAGCAGTACTTC
v_gene: TRBV19
abundance: .
len: 15
d_gene: .
j_gene: TRBJ2-7

CDR3aa: CASSLRQGAYNEQFF
CDR3nt: TGTGCCAGCAGTTTACGACAGGGGGCTTACAATGAGCAGTTCTTC
v_gene: TRBV27
abundance: .
len: 15
d_gene: TRBD1
j_gene: TRBJ2-1

CDR3aa: CASSGDLDGNTIYF
CDR3nt: TGCGCCAGCAGCGGGGACTTGGACGGAAACACCATATATTTT
v_gene: TRBV5-1
abundance: .
len: 14
d_gene: .
j_gene: TRBJ1-3

CDR3aa: CAWSLAGGREKLFF
CDR3nt: TGTGCCTGGAGTCTTGCAGGGGGCCGGGAAAAACTGTTTTTT
v_gene: TRBV30
abundance: .
len: 14
d_gene: TRBD1
j_gene: TRBJ1-4

CDR3aa: CASSTVRTEAFF
CDR3nt: TGTGCCAGCAGCACCGTGAGAACTGAAGCTTTCTTT
v_gene: TRBV7-9
abundance: .
len: 12
d_gene: .
j_gene: TRBJ1-1

CDR3aa: CASSKTIEETQYF
CDR3nt: TGTGCCAGCAGTAAAACCATAGAAGAGACCCAGTACTTC
v_gene: TRBV6-5
abundance: .
len: 13
d_gene: .
j_gene: TRBJ2-5

CDR3aa: CASSRQPPGQGVGANVLTF
CDR3nt: TGTGCCAGCAGCAGACAGCCTCCGGGACAGGGGGTCGGGGCCAACGTCCTGACTTTC
v_gene: TRBV7-6
abundance: .
len: 19
d_gene: TRBD1
j_gene: TRBJ2-6

CDR3aa: CASSLSGGAMTDTQYF
CDR3nt: TGCGCCAGCAGCTTAAGCGGGGGGGCCATGACAGATACGCAGTATTTT
v_gene: TRBV5-1
abundance: once
len: 16
d_gene: TRBD2
j_gene: TRBJ2-3

CDR3aa: CAISIGIADQETQYF
CDR3nt: TGTGCCATCAGTATTGGCATTGCGGATCAAGAGACCCAGTACTTC
v_gene: TRBV10-3
abundance: .
len: 15
d_gene: .
j_gene: TRBJ2-5

CDR3aa: CAIRKDREAYF
CDR3nt: TGTGCCATCAGGAAGGACAGGGAGGCGTACTTC
v_gene: TRBV10-3
abundance: .
len: 11
d_gene: TRBD1
j_gene: TRBJ2-7

CDR3aa: CSARTGSEQYF
CDR3nt: TGCAGCGCGCGGACAGGGAGCGAGCAGTACTTC
v_gene: TRBV29-1
abundance: .
len: 11
d_gene: TRBD1
j_gene: TRBJ2-7

CDR3aa: CASSQGGSSGNQPQHF
CDR3nt: TGTGCCAGCAGCCAGGGGGGATCCTCAGGGAATCAGCCCCAGCATTTT
v_gene: TRBV3-1/TRBV3-2
abundance: .
len: 16
d_gene: .
j_gene: TRBJ1-5

CDR3aa: CSASRQGANTGELFF
CDR3nt: TGCAGTGCTAGTCGGCAGGGGGCCAACACCGGGGAGCTGTTTTTT
v_gene: TRBV20-1
abundance: .
len: 15
d_gene: TRBD1
j_gene: TRBJ2-2

CDR3aa: CASSLGGLPMRETQYF
CDR3nt: TGTGCCAGCAGCCTAGGAGGGCTCCCCATGCGAGAGACCCAGTACTTC
v_gene: TRBV9
abundance: .
len: 16
d_gene: .
j_gene: TRBJ2-5

CDR3aa: CASTPTGGLNTGELFF
CDR3nt: TGTGCCAGCACGCCCACAGGGGGCCTGAACACCGGGGAGCTGTTTTTT
v_gene: TRBV28
abundance: .
len: 16
d_gene: TRBD1
j_gene: TRBJ2-2

CDR3aa: CAISPQGQGNTEAFF
CDR3nt: TGTGCCATCAGTCCCCAAGGACAGGGTAACACTGAAGCTTTCTTT
v_gene: TRBV10-3
abundance: .
len: 15
d_gene: TRBD1
j_gene: TRBJ1-1

CDR3aa: CASSLRGNEQFF
CDR3nt: TGTGCCAGCAGCCTCAGGGGCAATGAGCAGTTCTTC
v_gene: TRBV7-8
abundance: .
len: 12
d_gene: .
j_gene: TRBJ2-1

CDR3aa: CASSLAQVAGANEQFF
CDR3nt: TGTGCCAGCAGCTTAGCGCAGGTAGCGGGGGCCAATGAGCAGTTCTTC
v_gene: TRBV7-9
abundance: .
len: 16
d_gene: TRBD2
j_gene: TRBJ2-1

CDR3aa: CASSQEPGTVRIPRF
CDR3nt: TGCGCCAGCAGCCAAGAACCCGGGACAGTAAGGATACCTCGTTTT
v_gene: TRBV4-1
abundance: .
len: 15
d_gene: TRBD1
j_gene: TRBJ1-1

CDR3aa: CASRGTGTGGGFYQPQHF
CDR3nt: TGTGCCAGTAGGGGAACCGGGACAGGGGGAGGATTCTATCAGCCCCAGCATTTT
v_gene: TRBV19
abundance: .
len: 18
d_gene: TRBD1
j_gene: TRBJ1-5

CDR3aa: CASSVNHRADTQYF
CDR3nt: TGTGCCAGCAGCGTAAATCACCGCGCAGATACGCAGTATTTT
v_gene: TRBV9
abundance: .
len: 14
d_gene: .
j_gene: TRBJ2-3

CDR3aa: CASNRPGQGFNGYTF
CDR3nt: TGTGCCAGCAACCGGCCGGGACAGGGTTTTAATGGCTACACCTTC
v_gene: TRBV6-5
abundance: .
len: 15
d_gene: TRBD1
j_gene: TRBJ1-2

CDR3aa: CASSQDSEETQYF
CDR3nt: TGCGCCAGCAGCCAAGACTCGGAAGAGACCCAGTACTTC
v_gene: TRBV4-1
abundance: few
len: 13
d_gene: .
j_gene: TRBJ2-5

CDR3aa: CASGSLRGKVYGYTF
CDR3nt: TGTGCCAGCGGTTCTCTCAGGGGGAAGGTCTATGGCTACACCTTC
v_gene: TRBV6-2/TRBV6-3
abundance: .
len: 15
d_gene: TRBD1
j_gene: TRBJ1-2